Presented here are 30 T cell receptor beta chains from one specimen sequenced in a study of cytomegalovirus exposure and HLA in healthy donors (dated by TCRdb to about 2017). The library relied on the immunoSEQ multiplex PCR assay. The source is immuneACCESS, and TCRdb retained only in-frame sequences with V and J called. Part of the clones is not carried over; for the studies checked, unresolved V genes explain less than half of this, and the remainder is unexplained. The sample table shows around 220,000 clones, and 85% to 90% are seen once. The ten largest clonotypes hold around 3% of the sample. Sequencing was performed on PBMCs. The receptors derive from a young woman in good health and CMV-seronegative.

In its sample, this clone was seen once. Written as DNA, the CDR3 is TGCGCCAGCAGCTGGGGCATACAGAAATACTATGGCTACACCTTC. Its translation: CASSWGIQKYYGYTF. This sequence joins TRBV5-1 and TRBJ1-2, with a possible D match to TRBD1 (5 bases). Trimming cost V 3 bases and J 3 bases, with 15 bases left between them. The CDR3 contains 15 residues. CDR1 SGHRS and CDR2 YFSETQ come from the germline V gene.

The gene calls are TRBV28 and TRBJ2-7; tentatively, D is TRBD2 (5 bases). V lost 5 bases to trimming and J lost 2 bases, with 10 bases between them. The CDR3 has 13 amino acids. Germline V gene sequence: CDR1 MDHEN, CDR2 SYDVKM. DNA of the CDR3: TGTGCCAGCAGTGAGGGCAAACCCTACGAGCAGTACTTC. Translated: CASSEGKPYEQYF.

V usage is TRBV28 and J usage is TRBJ1-1; D is unclear. CDR1 is MDHEN, CDR2 SYDVKM, per germline. Trimming pared 7 bases from V and 5 bases from J, leaving 17 bases between. The CDR3 loop spans 14 amino acids. The CDR3 DNA reads TGTGCCAGCACCCCTAGACGGACGGGGACTGAAGCTTTCTTT. Protein product: CASTPRRTGTEAFF.

This chain connects TRBV27 to TRBJ2-3; TRBD1 matches at 10 bases. Germline CDR1 and CDR2: MNHEY and SMNVEV (reference sequence). The CDR3 sequence is 16 residues long. V lost 4 bases to trimming and J lost 6 bases; unmatched junction nucleotides: 10. CDR3 nucleotides: TGTGCCAGCAGTTATTGGAGACAGGGGGCTGAGGATACGCAGTATTTT. This codes for CASSYWRQGAEDTQYF.

V usage is TRBV28 and J usage is TRBJ1-5, with D maybe TRBD1 (5 bases). Germline CDR1 MDHEN, CDR2 SYDVKM. The V and J ends lost 7 bases and 7 bases respectively, with 14 bases between them. The CDR3 length is 13 residues. DNA for the CDR3: TGTGCCAGCACCTGGGGGGGAAGGCAGCCCCAGCATTTT. Protein: CASTWGGRQPQHF.

The V call is TRBV7-3, the J call TRBJ2-1, with D unresolved. CDR3 length: 13 residues. The V gene's germline CDR1 is SGHTA and CDR2 FQGTGA. V was trimmed by 3 bases and J by 4 bases, leaving 7 bases between them. CDR3 bases: TGTGCCAGCAGCTTTGGCGGTTACAATGAGCAGTTCTTC. This encodes CASSFGGYNEQFF.

This clone was observed a handful of times. V gene TRBV11-2 combines with J gene TRBJ2-7; D possibly corresponds to TRBD2 (6 bases). Germline V gives CDR1 SGHAT, CDR2 FQNNGV. CDR3 size: 15 residues. Between the trimmed V and J ends, which lost 1 base and 3 bases, there was a span of 13 bases. The CDR3: CASSLAAGFGYEQYF. The CDR3 DNA follows: TGTGCCAGCAGCTTAGCGGCGGGGTTCGGCTACGAGCAGTACTTC.

V and J are TRBV27 and TRBJ1-1; TRBD1 aligns across 9 bases. The CDR3 loop spans 15 amino acids. Germline V lookup: CDR1 MNHEY, CDR2 SMNVEV (reference sequence). J was trimmed by 5 bases and V by 6 bases; bases with no gene match: 10. In nucleotides, the CDR3 is TGTGCCAGCAGGAAGTCGACAGGGGGGGGGACTGAAGCTTTCTTT. Encoded protein: CASRKSTGGGTEAFF.

This clone came up once. V usage is TRBV27 and J usage is TRBJ2-7; 10 nucleotides agree with TRBD2. This CDR3 spans 15 amino acids. The germline gives CDR1 MNHEY, CDR2 SMNVEV (reference sequence). V gave up 3 bases and J gave up 2 bases; unmatched junction bases: 4. The CDR3 region is CASSFLAGAAYEQYF. DNA of the CDR3: TGTGCCAGCAGTTTCCTAGCGGGAGCAGCCTACGAGCAGTACTTC.

The chain recombines TRBV4-1 with TRBJ2-5, with D possibly TRBD2 on 6 matching bases. Germline CDR1 and CDR2: MGHRA and YSYEKL. CDR3 length equals 14 residues. Deletions cut 5 bases from V and 2 bases from J, with 12 bases between. The CDR3 reads CASSLGGIQETQYF. The CDR3 DNA is TGCGCCAGCAGCTTGGGAGGAATTCAAGAGACCCAGTACTTC.

V usage is TRBV5-4 and J usage is TRBJ2-5, with 12 bases aligning to TRBD2. The V segment lost 4 bases and the J segment 5 bases; nucleotides outside the gene matches: 6. The CDR3 is 15 amino acids. Germline CDR1 reads SGHNT; CDR2 reads YYREEE (reference sequence). CDR3 sequence: CASSQTSGRSETQYF. CDR3 bases: TGTGCCAGCAGCCAAACTAGCGGGAGGAGCGAGACCCAGTACTTC.

The chain joins TRBV7-3 to TRBJ2-5; D unresolved. Germline lookup yields CDR1 SGHTA and CDR2 FQGTGA. Trimming left V 5 bases short and J 5 bases short, with 12 bases between. This CDR3 region has 13 residues. The chain's CDR3 is CASSISGSETQYF. The CDR3 DNA follows: TGTGCCAGCAGCATTAGTGGTTCCGAGACCCAGTACTTC.

This clone has only one observation. V usage is TRBV11-2 and J usage is TRBJ2-7, with TRBD2 matching over 11 bases. CDR1 is SGHAT, CDR2 FQNNGV, per germline. J lost 3 bases, V lost 3 bases, and 16 bases had no gene match. This CDR3 spans 19 amino acids. CDR3 protein: CASSFPRGGGTSGFYEQYF. The CDR3 DNA follows: TGTGCCAGCAGCTTCCCCCGGGGTGGAGGGACTAGCGGTTTCTACGAGCAGTACTTC.

This chain connects TRBV4-1 to TRBJ2-6; no firm D call. This CDR3 is 20 amino acids long. V was trimmed by 1 base and J by 0 bases, leaving 19 bases between them. Germline V gene sequence: CDR1 MGHRA, CDR2 YSYEKL. The CDR3 DNA sequence: TGCGCCAGCAGCCAAGGAGATCTTGCGGCGGCTAGCTCTGGGGCCAACGTCCTGACTTTC. Its protein is CASSQGDLAAASSGANVLTF.

This clone was seen a handful of times. V and J are TRBV13 and TRBJ2-7; the D is unclear. The CDR3 runs to 15 residues. The germline V gene has CDR1 PRHDT and CDR2 FYEKMQ (reference sequence). Trimming pared 0 bases from V and 0 bases from J, leaving 9 bases between. The CDR3 loop is CASSLGRGGSYEQYF. In DNA form, the CDR3 reads TGTGCCAGCAGCTTAGGCCGAGGTGGCTCCTACGAGCAGTACTTC.

This chain connects TRBV6-5 to TRBJ1-2; D is perhaps TRBD1 (5 bases). The length of the CDR3 is 13 residues. Trimming removed 11 bases from V and 4 bases from J, with 17 bases in between. Looked up from germline, CDR1 is MNHEY and CDR2 is SVGAGI. Here the CDR3 DNA reads TGTGCCTCTTCAAGGGGTCTAGTCTATGGCTACACCTTC. As protein: CASSRGLVYGYTF.

In this sample, this clone turned up a few times. The V and J genes are TRBV30 and TRBJ2-1, with D perhaps TRBD2 (6 bases). The CDR3 runs 15 residues. The germline V gene encodes CDR1 GTSNPN and CDR2 SVGIG (reference sequence). The V gene lost 2 bases and the J gene lost 2 bases, with 13 bases spanning the gap. CDR3: CAWSRGGVTYNEQFF. CDR3 nucleotide sequence: TGTGCCTGGAGTAGAGGAGGGGTCACCTACAATGAGCAGTTCTTC.

The V gene is TRBV13, the J gene TRBJ2-1; 9 bases map to TRBD1. Germline CDR1 reads PRHDT; CDR2 reads FYEKMQ (reference sequence). V lost 1 base, J lost 15 bases, and 4 bases stayed unmatched. This CDR3 is built from 12 residues. The CDR3 loop is CASSLEGTGLFF. The CDR3 nucleotides are TGTGCCAGCAGCTTAGAGGGGACAGGGCTGTTCTTC.

The rearrangement uses TRBV4-2 and TRBJ1-1; TRBD1 aligns across 7 bases. With 0 bases clipped from V and 0 bases from J, the junction kept 16 bases outside the gene matches. Looked up from germline, CDR1 is LGHNA and CDR2 is YNFKEQ. The CDR3 totals 20 residues. This CDR3 reads CASSQDWGPGQSVMNTEAFF. CDR3 coding DNA: TGTGCCAGCAGCCAAGATTGGGGACCGGGACAGAGTGTGATGAACACTGAAGCTTTCTTT.

This chain links TRBV10-1 with TRBJ2-1; TRBD2 agrees at 11 bases. The CDR3 is 14 residues long. From germline, CDR1 is WNHNN and CDR2 SYGVQD (reference sequence). J gave up 4 bases and V 8 bases, and 4 bases lay outside the gene matches. Here the CDR3 DNA reads TGCGCCAGCTCCGGGACTAGCGGATACAATGAGCAGTTCTTC. Protein: CASSGTSGYNEQFF.

This clone was counted a single time. The chain is built from TRBV28 and TRBJ2-7; TRBD2 agrees at 15 bases. The CDR3 has 14 residues. Germline V gene data show CDR1 as MDHEN and CDR2 as SYDVKM. The V gene end was trimmed by 6 bases and the J gene end by 6 bases; junction bases not matched to a gene: 3. The CDR3, as DNA: TGTGCCAGCAGCGGGACTAGCGGGAGGCGCGAGCAGTACTTC. It codes for CASSGTSGRREQYF.

Worth noting for this clone: The identical CDR3 is also encoded by other nucleotide sequences in the sample. J is TRBJ2-7 and V is TRBV7-9, with TRBD1 identical over 11 bases. CDR3 length: 14 amino acids. Losses at the gene ends were 5 bases for V and 3 bases for J; bases not matched to a gene: 3. From germline, CDR1 is SEHNR and CDR2 FQNEAQ (reference sequence). The CDR3 spells CASSPGTGGYEQYF. The CDR3, as DNA: TGTGCCAGCAGCCCCGGGACAGGGGGCTACGAGCAGTACTTC.

The CDR3 loop reads CASSQTVVSSYEQYF. The CDR3 region has the DNA TGCGCCAGCAGCCAAACGGTTGTTTCCTCCTACGAGCAGTACTTC. The chain links TRBV4-1 to TRBJ2-7; no clear D gene. Trimming shortened V by 2 bases and J by 0 bases, and 11 bases separated the two germline ends. The germline V gene encodes CDR1 MGHRA and CDR2 YSYEKL. The CDR3 runs to 15 residues.

This chain uses TRBV7-8 with TRBJ2-1; D is possibly TRBD2 (5 bases). CDR3 length equals 14 residues. Per the germline V gene, CDR1 is SGHVS and CDR2 is FQNEAQ. V was clipped by 4 bases and J by 9 bases, with 16 bases between them. The CDR3 DNA sequence: TGTGCCAGCAGCTCCATAATAGGGAGAGGTGAGCAGTTCTTC. This codes for CASSSIIGRGEQFF.

This sequence joins TRBV2 and TRBJ2-3, with D possibly being TRBD1 (5 bases). The ends were cut back, 5 bases at V and 4 bases at J, with 19 bases in the middle. This CDR3 has 16 residues. The germline gives CDR1 SNHLY, CDR2 FYNNEI. The CDR3 DNA sequence: TGTGCCAGCAGTTCTACGGACGACAGTAGAGCAGATACGCAGTATTTT. This encodes CASSSTDDSRADTQYF.

This clone was detected once. This rearrangement joins TRBV4-3 to TRBJ2-7; 9 bases line up with TRBD1. V was clipped by 0 bases and J by 2 bases; unmatched bases: 8. CDR1 is LGHNA, CDR2 YSLEER, per germline. The CDR3 runs 17 residues. The CDR3 bases are TGCGCCAGCAGCCAAGATACCGTAGGGACAGGGACCTACGAGCAGTACTTC. This translates into CASSQDTVGTGTYEQYF.

The chain links TRBV27 to TRBJ1-5; D unresolved. The CDR3 consists of 14 residues. Looked up from germline, CDR1 is MNHEY and CDR2 is SMNVEV (reference sequence). V was pared by 5 bases and J by 7 bases, with 15 bases between. CDR3 region: CASSPRRSGQPQHF. For the CDR3, the DNA is TGTGCCAGCAGTCCTCGCAGATCGGGACAGCCCCAGCATTTT.

The chain links TRBV5-4 to TRBJ2-7; a weak D match, TRBD1 (5 bases). V lost 4 bases and J 0 bases, leaving 14 bases between the germline ends. The germline CDR1 and CDR2 sequences are SGHNT and YYREEE (reference sequence). The CDR3 extends over 15 amino acids. In DNA form, the CDR3 reads TGTGCCAGCAGCCGTGGCGTAGACAGCTCCTACGAGCAGTACTTC. This codes for CASSRGVDSSYEQYF.

For the CDR3, the DNA is TGTGCCAGCAGTGACGGACTAGCGATGTCAGATACGCAGTATTTT. Protein product: CASSDGLAMSDTQYF. The chain couples TRBV9 to TRBJ2-3, with 9 bases aligning to TRBD2. After removal of 5 bases from V and 4 bases from J, the junction contained 8 bases not matched to a gene. This CDR3 contains 15 residues. Germline values: CDR1 SGDLS, CDR2 YYNGEE.

The V gene is TRBV9, the J gene TRBJ2-3; tentatively, D is TRBD2 (6 bases). The CDR3 is 16 residues long. Deletions cut 2 bases from V and 0 bases from J, with 13 bases between. Germline lookup yields CDR1 SGDLS and CDR2 YYNGEE. The CDR3 DNA follows: TGTGCCAGCAGCGTCCAAGCGGGCTCTAGCACAGATACGCAGTATTTT. It encodes CASSVQAGSSTDTQYF.